This entry is about one T cell receptor (beta chain). Trimming cost V 2 bases and J 4 bases; bases outside gene matches: 13. The germline V gene encodes CDR1 SGHAT and CDR2 FQNNGV. The CDR3 extends over 17 amino acids. Per the original data handling: Amplification of reference gene primers was used by the study to estimate nucleated cell counts. Data came from immunoSEQ multiplex PCR; TCRdb stores just in-frame clones and leaves some out. V, J and clone size reflect that table, while D and trimming were determined from the DNA. The sample has 250,000 to 350,000 clones, 70% to 90% seen once. This specimen belongs to a study of blood T cell repertoires in COVID-19. Background on the study: The United States, Italy and Spain provided the acute and convalescent COVID-19 samples. Sources were T cells, B-cell-depleted T cells, or PBMCs; the material itself was cDNA or gDNA.

The receptor was isolated from a woman between 50 and 59 years old with active or convalescent COVID-19. Sequencing input: peripheral blood. The chain carries TRBV11-2 and TRBJ2-7; 8 nucleotides agree with TRBD2. CDR3 sequence (DNA): TGTGCCAGCAGCTTATCATGGGATGTCGGGGGGGCATACGAGCAGTACTTC. Amino acid sequence: CASSLSWDVGGAYEQYF.